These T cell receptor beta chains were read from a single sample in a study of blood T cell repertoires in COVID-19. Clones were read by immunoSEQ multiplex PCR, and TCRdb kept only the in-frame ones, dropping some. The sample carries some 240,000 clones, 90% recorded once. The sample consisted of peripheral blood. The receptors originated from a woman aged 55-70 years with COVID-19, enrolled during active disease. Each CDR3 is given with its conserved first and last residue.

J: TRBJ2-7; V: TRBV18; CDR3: CASSPPWGGIVEQYF
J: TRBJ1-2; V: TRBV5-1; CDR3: CASSSPGGAGGYTF
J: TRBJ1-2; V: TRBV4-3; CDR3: CASSQERGYYGYTF
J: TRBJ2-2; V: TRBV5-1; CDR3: CASRQGPNTGELFF
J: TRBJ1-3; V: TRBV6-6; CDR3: CASSYREAGNTIYF
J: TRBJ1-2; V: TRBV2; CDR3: CASAGAEYGYTF
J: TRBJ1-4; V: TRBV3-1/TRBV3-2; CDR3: CASSHRGTENEKLFF
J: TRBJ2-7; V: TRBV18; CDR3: CASSLGTSGPYEQYF
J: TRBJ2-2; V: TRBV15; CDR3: CATSPRHGTATGELFF
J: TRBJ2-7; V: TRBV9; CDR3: CASSTRDFSYGEQYF
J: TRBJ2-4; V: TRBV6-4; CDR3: CASSDGGTRGQLAKNIQYF
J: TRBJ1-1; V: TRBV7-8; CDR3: CASSSGFGGGTEAFF
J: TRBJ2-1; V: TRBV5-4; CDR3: CASSPSGGAYNEQFF
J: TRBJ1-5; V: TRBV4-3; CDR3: CASSQDRTDYQPQHF
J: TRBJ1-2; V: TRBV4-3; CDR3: CASSQDVGRAYGYTF
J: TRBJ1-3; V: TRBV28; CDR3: CASSTLRGPSGNTIYF
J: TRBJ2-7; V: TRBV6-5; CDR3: CASTPGTGLHEQYF
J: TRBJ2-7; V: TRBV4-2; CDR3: CASSRSGTSYEQYF
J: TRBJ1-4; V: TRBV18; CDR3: CASSPRDSTNEKLFF
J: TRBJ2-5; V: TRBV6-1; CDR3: CASSETTGGVETQYF
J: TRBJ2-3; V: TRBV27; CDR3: CASRFLGTSSDTQYF
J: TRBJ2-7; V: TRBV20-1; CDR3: CSAKYPGEQYF
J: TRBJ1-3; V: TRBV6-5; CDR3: CASSYVTGEGTIYF
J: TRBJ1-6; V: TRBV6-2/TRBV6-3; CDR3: CASSPGWEGNSPLHF
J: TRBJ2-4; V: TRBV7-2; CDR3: CASSLDRGAFGKNIQYF
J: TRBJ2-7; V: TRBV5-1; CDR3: CASSEGWYEQYF
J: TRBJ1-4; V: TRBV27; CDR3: CASGWQGGEKLFF
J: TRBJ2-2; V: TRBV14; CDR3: CASSRTGGSANTGELFF
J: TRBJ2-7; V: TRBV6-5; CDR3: CASSRTGDEQYF
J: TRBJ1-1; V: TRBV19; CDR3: CASSPGQINTEAFF